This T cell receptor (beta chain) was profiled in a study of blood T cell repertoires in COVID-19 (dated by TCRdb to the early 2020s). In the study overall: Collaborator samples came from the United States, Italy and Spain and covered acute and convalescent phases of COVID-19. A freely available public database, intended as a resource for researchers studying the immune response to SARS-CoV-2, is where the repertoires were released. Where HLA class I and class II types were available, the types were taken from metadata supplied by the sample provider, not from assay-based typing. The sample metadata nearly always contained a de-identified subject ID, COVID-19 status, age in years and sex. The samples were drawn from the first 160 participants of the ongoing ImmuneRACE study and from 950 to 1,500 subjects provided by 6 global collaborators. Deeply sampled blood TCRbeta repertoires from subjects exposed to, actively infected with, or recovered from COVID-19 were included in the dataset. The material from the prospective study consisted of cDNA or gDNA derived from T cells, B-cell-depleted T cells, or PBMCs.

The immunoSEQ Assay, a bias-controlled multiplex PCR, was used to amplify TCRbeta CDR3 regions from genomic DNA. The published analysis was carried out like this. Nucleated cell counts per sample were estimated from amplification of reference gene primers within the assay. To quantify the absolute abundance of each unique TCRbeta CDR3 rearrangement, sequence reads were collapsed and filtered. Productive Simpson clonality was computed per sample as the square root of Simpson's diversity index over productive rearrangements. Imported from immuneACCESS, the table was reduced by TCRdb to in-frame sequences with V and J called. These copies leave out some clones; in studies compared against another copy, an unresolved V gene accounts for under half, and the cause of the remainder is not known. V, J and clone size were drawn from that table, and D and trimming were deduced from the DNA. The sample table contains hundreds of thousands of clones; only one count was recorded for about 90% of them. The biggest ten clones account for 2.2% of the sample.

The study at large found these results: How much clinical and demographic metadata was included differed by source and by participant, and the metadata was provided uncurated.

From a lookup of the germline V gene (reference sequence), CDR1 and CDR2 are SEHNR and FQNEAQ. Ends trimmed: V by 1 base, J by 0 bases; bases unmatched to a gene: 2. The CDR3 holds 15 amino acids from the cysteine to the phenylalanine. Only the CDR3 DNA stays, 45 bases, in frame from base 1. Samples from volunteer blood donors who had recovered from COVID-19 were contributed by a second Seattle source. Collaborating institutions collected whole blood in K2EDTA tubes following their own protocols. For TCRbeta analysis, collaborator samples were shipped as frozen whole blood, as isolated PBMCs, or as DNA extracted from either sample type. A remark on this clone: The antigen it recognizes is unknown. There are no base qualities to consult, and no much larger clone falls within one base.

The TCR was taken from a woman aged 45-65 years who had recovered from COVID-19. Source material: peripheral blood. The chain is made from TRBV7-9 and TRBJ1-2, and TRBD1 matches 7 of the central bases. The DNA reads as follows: TGTGCCAGCAGCTTAGGGGACAGCGCTAACTATGGCTACACCTTC. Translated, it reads CASSLGDSANYGYTF. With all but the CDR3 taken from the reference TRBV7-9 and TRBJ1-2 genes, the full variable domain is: DTGVSQNPRHKITKRGQNVTFRCDPISEHNRLYWYRQTLGQGPEFLTYFQNEAQLEKSRLLSDRFSAERPKGSFSTLEIQRTEQGDSAMYLCASSLGDSANYGYTFGSGTRLTVV.